The sequence of this T cell receptor (beta chain) was determined in a study of T cell responses to AZD1222 COVID-19 vaccine. Looking at the study overall: Second-dose schedules of about 4 or about 12 weeks were combined. Findings and limits, study-wide: Close to half of spike-specific TCRs reportedly recognize unmutated variant regions. Seropositive status at baseline applied to only six AZD1222 recipients. Clonal diversity may have been underestimated, and the donors were mostly white British, with more females than males.

Using immunoSEQ multiplex PCR, the repertoire was profiled, and TCRdb retains in-frame clones only, with some absent. Seen here are 130,000 or so clones, roughly nine tenths observed once, and the top ten hold 1.7%. Concerning this clone: What it recognizes is unknown.

CDR3 size: 13 residues. The germline V gene has CDR1 SGHRS and CDR2 YFSETQ. V lost 2 bases and J lost 0, with 4 bases in between. This clonotype was sampled from an adult in good health. Sample: peripheral blood, taken on day 0 of AZD1222 vaccination. The V call is TRBV5-1, the J call TRBJ2-3; no clear D gene. CDR3 protein: CASSFASTDTQYF. The CDR3 DNA sequence: TGCGCCAGCAGCTTTGCTAGCACAGATACGCAGTATTTT.